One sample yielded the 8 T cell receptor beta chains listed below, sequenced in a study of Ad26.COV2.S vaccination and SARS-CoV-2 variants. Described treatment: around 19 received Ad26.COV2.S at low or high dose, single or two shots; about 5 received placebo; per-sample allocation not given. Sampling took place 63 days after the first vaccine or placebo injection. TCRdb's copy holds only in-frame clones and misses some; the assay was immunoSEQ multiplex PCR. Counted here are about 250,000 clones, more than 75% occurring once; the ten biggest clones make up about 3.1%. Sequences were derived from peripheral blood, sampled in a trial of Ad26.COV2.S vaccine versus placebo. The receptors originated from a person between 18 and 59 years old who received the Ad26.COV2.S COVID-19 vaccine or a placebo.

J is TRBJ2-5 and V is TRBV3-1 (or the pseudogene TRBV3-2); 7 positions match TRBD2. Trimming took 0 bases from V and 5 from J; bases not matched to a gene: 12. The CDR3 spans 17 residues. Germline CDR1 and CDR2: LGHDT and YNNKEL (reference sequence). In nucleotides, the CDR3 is TGTGCCAGCAGCCAAGATAGAGGCGGGAGAAGTCTGGAGACCCAGTACTTC. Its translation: CASSQDRGGRSLETQYF.

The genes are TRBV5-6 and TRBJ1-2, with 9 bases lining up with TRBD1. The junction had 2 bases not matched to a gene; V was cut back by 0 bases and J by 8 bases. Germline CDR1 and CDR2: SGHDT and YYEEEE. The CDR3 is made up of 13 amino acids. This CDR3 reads CASSLDRGQGYTF. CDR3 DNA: TGTGCCAGCAGCTTGGACAGGGGGCAGGGCTACACCTTC.

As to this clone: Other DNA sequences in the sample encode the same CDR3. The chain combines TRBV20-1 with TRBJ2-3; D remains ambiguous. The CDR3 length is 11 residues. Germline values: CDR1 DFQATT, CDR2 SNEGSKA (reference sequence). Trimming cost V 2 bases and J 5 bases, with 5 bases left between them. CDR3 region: CSARTGDTQYF. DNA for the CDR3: TGCAGTGCTAGAACGGGAGATACGCAGTATTTT.

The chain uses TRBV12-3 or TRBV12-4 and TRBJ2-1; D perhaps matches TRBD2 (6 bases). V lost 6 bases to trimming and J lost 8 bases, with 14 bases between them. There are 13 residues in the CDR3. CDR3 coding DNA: TGTGCCAGCAGCTGGAGGGCCCGGGATGAGCAGTTCTTC. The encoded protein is CASSWRARDEQFF.

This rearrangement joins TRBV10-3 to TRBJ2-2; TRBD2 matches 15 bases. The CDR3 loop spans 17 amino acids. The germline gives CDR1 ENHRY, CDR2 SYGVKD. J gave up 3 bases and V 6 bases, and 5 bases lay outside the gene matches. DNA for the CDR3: TGTGCCATCAGCCGGACTAGCGGGGGGGCCGACACCGGGGAGCTGTTTTTT. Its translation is CAISRTSGGADTGELFF.

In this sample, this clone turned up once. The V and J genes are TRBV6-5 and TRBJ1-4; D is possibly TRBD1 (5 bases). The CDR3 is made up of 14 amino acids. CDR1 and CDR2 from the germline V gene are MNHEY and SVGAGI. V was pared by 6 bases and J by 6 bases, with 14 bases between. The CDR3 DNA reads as TGTGCCAGCAGCCGGCGGACGGGGGATGAAAAACTGTTTTTT. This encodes CASSRRTGDEKLFF.

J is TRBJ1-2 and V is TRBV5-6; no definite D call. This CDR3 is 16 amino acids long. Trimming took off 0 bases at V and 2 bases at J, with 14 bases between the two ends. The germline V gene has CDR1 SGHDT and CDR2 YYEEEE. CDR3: CASSLDVSGRNYGYTF. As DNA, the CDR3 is TGTGCCAGCAGCTTGGATGTCTCGGGCCGGAACTATGGCTACACCTTC.

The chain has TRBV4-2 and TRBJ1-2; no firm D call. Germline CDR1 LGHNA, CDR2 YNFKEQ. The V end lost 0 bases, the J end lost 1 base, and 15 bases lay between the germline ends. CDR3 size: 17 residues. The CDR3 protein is CASSQDISGQVNYGYTF. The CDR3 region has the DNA TGTGCCAGCAGCCAAGATATATCTGGGCAGGTTAACTATGGCTACACCTTC.